This passage covers 21 T cell receptor beta chains from one sample sequenced in a study of radiation and T cells in renal cell carcinoma. Time point of the sample: blood 2 weeks post-SBRT. The treatment: 15 Gy SBRT to primary tumor, nephrectomy 4 weeks later. Generated by immunoSEQ multiplex PCR, the TCRdb table keeps only in-frame clones and is missing some. The sample yields some 130,000 clones, 75% to 90% seen once. Material: blood, obtained from a patient whose treatment included radiotherapy and nephrectomy. The receptors derive from a woman between 55 and 75 years old with renal cell carcinoma.

The chain recombines TRBV5-1 with TRBJ1-3; 9 nucleotides agree with TRBD1. CDR1 SGHRS and CDR2 YFSETQ come from the germline V gene. The CDR3 covers 16 residues. The ends lost 2 bases at V and 4 bases at J; junction bases unmatched: 7. The CDR3 reads CASSLLQGASGNTIYF. CDR3 DNA sequence: TGCGCCAGCAGCTTACTACAGGGGGCTTCAGGAAACACCATATATTTT.

This chain joins TRBV28 and TRBJ2-1; D perhaps matches TRBD2 (6 bases). This CDR3 has 14 amino acids. Germline V CDR1 and CDR2: MDHEN, SYDVKM. The ends were cut back, 5 bases at V and 4 bases at J, with 12 bases in the middle. Written as DNA, the CDR3 is TGTGCCAGCAGTGGGGTGCGGGGATACAATGAGCAGTTCTTC. It specifies CASSGVRGYNEQFF. Filled out from reference TRBV28 and TRBJ2-1, the complete variable domain reads DVKVTQSSRYLVKRTGEKVFLECVQDMDHENMFWYRQDPGLGLRLIYFSYDVKMKEKGDIPEGYSVSREKKERFSLILESASTNQTSMYLCASSGVRGYNEQFFGPGTRLTVL.

This chain uses TRBV19 with TRBJ1-2, with D unresolved. CDR3 length: 12 amino acids. V lost 5 bases to trimming and J lost 3 bases, with 7 bases between them. Germline CDR1 reads LNHDA; CDR2 reads SQIVND (reference sequence). CDR3 sequence (DNA): TGTGCCAGTAGTTGGGTTGACTATGGCTACACCTTC. Protein product: CASSWVDYGYTF.

This chain joins TRBV6-1 and TRBJ1-6; maybe TRBD1 (5 bases). From germline, CDR1 is MNHNS and CDR2 SASEGT. V gave up 8 bases and J gave up 8 bases, with 13 bases separating them. The CDR3 runs to 13 residues. The CDR3 reads CASQGRFDSPLHF. CDR3 DNA sequence: TGTGCCAGCCAGGGCAGGTTTGATTCACCCCTCCACTTT.

The chain has TRBV19 and TRBJ2-7; no firm D call. The CDR3 contains 14 residues. CDR1 is LNHDA and CDR2 is SQIVND in the germline V gene (reference sequence). V was shortened by 6 bases and J by 1 base, with 13 bases between the two germline ends. The CDR3 nucleotides read TGTGCCAGTAGCCCATCTGGGATTTCCTACGAGCAGTACTTC. This gives the protein CASSPSGISYEQYF.

This chain links TRBV19 with TRBJ1-5; 7 bases agree with TRBD1. The V and J ends lost 4 bases and 6 bases, in that order; junction bases with no gene match: 6. The CDR3 sequence is 14 residues long. CDR1 and CDR2 (germline): LNHDA, SQIVND (reference sequence). This CDR3 reads CASSTTTGRQPQHF. The CDR3 DNA is TGTGCCAGTAGTACTACGACAGGGCGTCAGCCCCAGCATTTT.

This sequence joins TRBV7-9 and TRBJ1-2; no clear D gene. This CDR3 contains 11 residues. Germline loops: CDR1 SEHNR, CDR2 FQNEAQ (reference sequence). Trimming removed 2 bases from V and 6 bases from J, with 4 bases in between. CDR3 protein: CASSLLDGYTF. CDR3 coding DNA: TGTGCCAGCAGCTTATTGGATGGCTACACCTTC.

This chain joins TRBV19 and TRBJ2-3; D is unclear. CDR3 length: 13 amino acids. Germline V gene sequence: CDR1 LNHDA, CDR2 SQIVND (reference sequence). V was trimmed by 7 bases and J by 3 bases, leaving 11 bases between them. DNA for the CDR3: TGTGCCAGTACGAGAAGGGATACAGATACGCAGTATTTT. Translated, it gives CASTRRDTDTQYF.

The CDR3 sequence is CASSPLVGGSTEAFF. CDR3 coding DNA: TGTGCCAGCAGCCCCCTAGTCGGAGGAAGCACTGAAGCTTTCTTT. V usage is TRBV7-2 and J usage is TRBJ1-1, with D hard to call. This CDR3 has 15 amino acids. Between the trimmed V and J ends, which lost 5 bases and 4 bases, there was a span of 17 bases. Looked up from germline, CDR1 is SGHTA and CDR2 is FQGNSA.

Only a few counts were recorded for this clone. This chain links TRBV10-1 with TRBJ2-5; TRBD2 might be the D (5 bases). The germline V gene has CDR1 WNHNN and CDR2 SYGVQD (reference sequence). V was pared by 4 bases and J by 4 bases, with 13 bases between. This CDR3 has 14 residues. CDR3 DNA: TGCGCCAGCAGTGGAGGAACGGCGGGAGAGACCCAGTACTTC. Protein sequence: CASSGGTAGETQYF.

J is TRBJ2-3 and V is TRBV11-2; TRBD1 agrees at 9 bases. This CDR3 has 14 residues. The germline gives CDR1 SGHAT, CDR2 FQNNGV. Unmatched junction bases numbered 6, after V lost 5 bases and J lost 6 bases. The CDR3 reads CASSHGTGPDTQYF. The CDR3 bases are TGTGCCAGCAGCCACGGGACAGGGCCGGATACGCAGTATTTT.

This chain uses TRBV6-4 with TRBJ2-3; D not certain. The CDR3 is 14 residues long. Germline-derived CDR1 and CDR2 are MRHNA and SNTAGT. The V end was cut by 2 bases, the J end by 4 bases, with 10 bases between. The CDR3 region has the DNA TGTGCCAGCAGTGACCTCTGGCCCCCAGATACGCAGTATTTT. It translates to CASSDLWPPDTQYF.

The J gene is TRBJ1-3, the V gene TRBV6-5; D gene ambiguous. CDR3 length: 13 amino acids. The V and J ends lost 2 bases and 2 bases respectively, with 4 bases between them. The V gene's germline CDR1 is MNHEY and CDR2 SVGAGI. The CDR3 coding sequence is TGTGCCAGCAGTTACGACGCTGGAAACACCATATATTTT. Amino acids: CASSYDAGNTIYF.

V is TRBV19 and J is TRBJ1-3; no clear D gene. The CDR3 loop spans 13 amino acids. Deletions cut 7 bases from V and 0 bases from J, with 7 bases between. Germline V gene sequence: CDR1 LNHDA, CDR2 SQIVND (reference sequence). CDR3 DNA sequence: TGTGCCAGTAATAGTGTCTCTGGAAACACCATATATTTT. Translated, it gives CASNSVSGNTIYF.

The V and J genes are TRBV7-9 and TRBJ2-3; 7 positions agree with TRBD2. The V and J ends lost 5 bases and 2 bases, in that order; junction bases with no gene match: 16. CDR1 is SEHNR, CDR2 FQNEAQ, per germline (reference sequence). This CDR3 contains 18 residues. CDR3 in amino acids: CASSTTRAGDIYTDTQYF. CDR3 nucleotide sequence: TGTGCCAGCAGCACGACGCGGGCGGGGGATATTTACACAGATACGCAGTATTTT.

V gene TRBV5-4 combines with J gene TRBJ2-5; 9 bases fit TRBD2. The germline gives CDR1 SGHNT, CDR2 YYREEE (reference sequence). The CDR3 covers 17 residues. V trimming: 1 base; J trimming: 7 bases; junction bases outside the gene matches: 14. The CDR3: CASSLPQLAGEVGTQYF. In DNA, the CDR3 is TGTGCCAGCAGCTTGCCCCAATTAGCGGGAGAAGTTGGGACCCAGTACTTC.

This chain connects TRBV6-6 to TRBJ2-7; 9 bases map to TRBD1. The CDR3 consists of 14 residues. The junction had 6 bases not matched to a gene; V was cut back by 4 bases and J by 5 bases. Germline V CDR1 and CDR2: MNHNY, SVGAGI (reference sequence). Written as DNA, the CDR3 is TGTGCCAGCAGTTCCGGGACAGGGTTTCACGAGCAGTACTTC. This translates into CASSSGTGFHEQYF.

Here the CDR3 DNA reads TGTGCCAGCACCGCGATGAGGATGAGCACTGAAGCTTTCTTT. Protein: CASTAMRMSTEAFF. J is TRBJ1-1 and V is TRBV19; D not resolved. Germline assignment: CDR1 LNHDA and CDR2 SQIVND (reference sequence). The germline V and J ends were trimmed by 9 bases and 4 bases, with 18 bases remaining between them. CDR3 length: 14 amino acids.

V gene TRBV29-1 combines with J gene TRBJ2-2, with D perhaps given as TRBD1 or TRBD2 (5 bases each). The CDR3 runs 12 residues. Germline CDR1 SQVTM, CDR2 ANQGSEA. The CDR3 DNA sequence: TGCGCCTGTGGGGGGAACACCGGGGAGCTGTTTTTT. Protein sequence: CACGGNTGELFF.

The chain links TRBV5-6 to TRBJ1-5; D call uncertain. V was cut by 0 bases and J by 0 bases, with 4 bases left in between. Germline V gene lookup returns CDR1 SGHDT and CDR2 YYEEEE. CDR3 length: 14 amino acids. The CDR3 DNA reads TGTGCCAGCAGCTTGGATGGTAGCAATCAGCCCCAGCATTTT. As protein: CASSLDGSNQPQHF.

This CDR3 is CASGIRQGIETQYF. DNA of the CDR3: TGTGCTAGTGGTATTCGACAGGGAATCGAGACCCAGTACTTC. The chain recombines TRBV12-5 with TRBJ2-5; 7 bases are a match to TRBD1. Germline values: CDR1 LGHNT, CDR2 FRNRAP. The CDR3 runs to 14 residues. The J segment lost 5 bases and the V segment lost 5 bases, leaving 8 bases of the junction unmatched.